The 10 T cell receptor beta chains below all came from one sample that was sequenced in a study of cytomegalovirus exposure and HLA in healthy donors. The PCR had 60 Vbeta and 13 Jbeta primers. Produced via immunoSEQ multiplex PCR; TCRdb's table is partial and in-frame only. The sample lists about 190,000 clones, over 65% occurring once. Sequencing was done on a sample of PBMCs. Source of these receptors: a middle-aged man in good health and CMV-seropositive.

This chain's CDR3 is CAISLTESNTEAFF. The CDR3 DNA follows: TGTGCCATCAGTTTGACGGAGTCGAACACTGAAGCTTTCTTT. The J gene is TRBJ1-1, the V gene TRBV10-3; D ambiguous. The CDR3 length is 14 residues. V lost 5 bases, J lost 1 base, and 11 bases lay in between. The germline gives CDR1 ENHRY, CDR2 SYGVKD.

CDR3 loop: CASSSTGYGNGYTF. Written as DNA, the CDR3 is TGTGCCAGCAGCTCGACAGGGTACGGCAATGGCTACACCTTC. The chain uses TRBV5-4 and TRBJ1-2; 7 positions agree with TRBD1. Germline CDR1 SGHNT, CDR2 YYREEE (reference sequence). The CDR3 is made up of 14 amino acids. The ends lost 3 bases at V and 6 bases at J; junction bases unmatched: 8.

This rearrangement joins TRBV13 to TRBJ2-7; 13 bases match TRBD2. Germline trimming cut 4 bases from V and 4 bases from J; bases unmatched to any gene: 7. Per germline, CDR1 PRHDT and CDR2 FYEKMQ (reference sequence). This CDR3 is 16 amino acids long. DNA for the CDR3: TGTGCCAGCAGCTCTTGGGGGGGACTAGCGGGATACGAGCAGTACTTC. Encoded protein: CASSSWGGLAGYEQYF.

The chain employs TRBV11-2 and TRBJ2-7; 7 bases are shared with TRBD2. Trimming at V came to 5 bases and at J to 6 bases, leaving 7 bases not matched to a gene. This CDR3 is 13 amino acids long. Germline V gives CDR1 SGHAT, CDR2 FQNNGV. The CDR3 loop is CASSPPSGAEQYF. The CDR3 DNA sequence: TGTGCCAGCAGCCCCCCCAGCGGGGCCGAGCAGTACTTC.

This clone was seen a handful of times. The gene calls are TRBV6-1 and TRBJ1-4; 9 bases match TRBD1. Unmatched junction bases numbered 4, after V lost 3 bases and J lost 8 bases. The CDR3 contains 14 residues. CDR1 is MNHNS and CDR2 is SASEGT in the germline V gene. The CDR3 region has the DNA TGTGCCAGCAGTGACACAGGGGGCTGGGAAAAACTGTTTTTT. Translating it yields CASSDTGGWEKLFF.

The rearrangement joins TRBV5-1 to TRBJ2-3; D may be TRBD2 (5 bases). CDR3 length equals 15 residues. Germline V gene sequence: CDR1 SGHRS, CDR2 YFSETQ. Deletions cut 4 bases from V and 6 bases from J, with 18 bases between. CDR3 region: CASSPQPKERDTQYF. DNA of the CDR3: TGCGCCAGCAGCCCCCAGCCAAAAGAGCGGGATACGCAGTATTTT.

The rearrangement uses TRBV5-1 and TRBJ2-3, with 14 bases aligning to TRBD2. J gave up 4 bases and V 5 bases, and 9 bases lay outside the gene matches. The CDR3 contains 17 residues. Germline CDR1 SGHRS, CDR2 YFSETQ. DNA of the CDR3: TGCGCCAGCAGTTCCGGGACTAGCGGGAGATTCTCAGATACGCAGTATTTT. This gives the protein CASSSGTSGRFSDTQYF.

V gene TRBV11-3 combines with J gene TRBJ2-7, with D maybe TRBD1 (6 bases). This CDR3 spans 15 amino acids. Trimming took 5 bases from V and 3 from J, leaving 17 bases between them. Looked up from germline, CDR1 is SGHNT and CDR2 is YENEEA. CDR3 loop: CASSQQGTSDYEQYF. The CDR3 nucleotides are TGTGCCAGCAGCCAACAGGGTACCTCTGACTACGAGCAGTACTTC.

This sequence joins TRBV29-1 and TRBJ2-7; 10 nucleotides agree with TRBD2. Trimming at V came to 6 bases and at J to 2 bases, leaving 7 bases not matched to a gene. Germline assignment: CDR1 SQVTM and CDR2 ANQGSEA. The CDR3 is made up of 14 amino acids. This chain's CDR3 is CSVGPSGGTYEQYF. The CDR3 DNA is TGCAGCGTAGGTCCTAGCGGGGGAACCTACGAGCAGTACTTC.

This chain joins TRBV2 and TRBJ2-5, with 8 bases identical to TRBD2. Germline loops: CDR1 SNHLY, CDR2 FYNNEI. This CDR3 contains 15 residues. Trimming removed 4 bases from V and 0 bases from J; junction bases left unmatched: 4. The CDR3 DNA is TGTGCCAGCAGTGTGGCTAGCGGGTACCAAGAGACCCAGTACTTC. It codes for CASSVASGYQETQYF.